The 5 T cell receptor beta chains listed next were all sequenced from one sample in a study of early T cells in non-severe SARS-CoV-2 infection. TCRdb ran MiXCR on the 5' RACE reads and lists one entry per CDR3 protein. The sample includes fewer than 50,000 distinct CDR3 sequences, roughly 7% of them seen just once. The sequencing sample was made of whole blood. The origin of the receptors is an adult who was a healthcare worker with PCR-confirmed SARS-CoV-2 infection or an uninfected control (not recorded which).

For the CDR3, the DNA is TGCAGTGCTAGAGATCTAAGTGTGGAGACAGGGGATCGGTACGAGCAGTACTTC. Translating it yields CSARDLSVETGDRYEQYF. The chain carries TRBV20-1 and TRBJ2-7, with 8 bases identical to TRBD1. The CDR3 has 18 amino acids. J was trimmed by 4 bases and V by 0 bases; bases with no gene match: 17. The germline gives CDR1 DFQATT, CDR2 SNEGSKA (reference sequence).

This clonotype was picked up a small number of times. This rearrangement joins TRBV4-3 to TRBJ2-4, with 7 bases fitting TRBD1. The CDR3 is made up of 17 amino acids. J was trimmed by 6 bases and V by 0 bases; bases with no gene match: 11. Germline V gives CDR1 LGHNA, CDR2 YSLEER. The CDR3 sequence is CASSQDGTAYNVNIQYF. In DNA, the CDR3 is TGCGCCAGCAGCCAAGATGGGACAGCCTATAACGTAAACATTCAGTACTTC.

This sequence joins TRBV20-1 and TRBJ2-2; D is ambiguous. This CDR3 has 13 amino acids. V was trimmed by 2 bases and J by 3 bases, leaving 7 bases between them. Germline lookup yields CDR1 DFQATT and CDR2 SNEGSKA (reference sequence). The CDR3 DNA follows: TGCAGTGCTAGACCGACGTACACCGGGGAGCTGTTTTTT. Its protein is CSARPTYTGELFF.

The gene calls are TRBV24-1 and TRBJ2-1; D might be TRBD1 or TRBD2, each matching 5 bases. Germline V gene data show CDR1 as KGHDR and CDR2 as SFDVKD. This CDR3 is built from 14 residues. Trimming cost V 5 bases and J 8 bases, with 15 bases left between them. The CDR3 region is CATSAPGAIHEQFF. The CDR3 nucleotides read TGTGCCACCAGTGCCCCCGGGGCCATCCATGAGCAGTTCTTC.

This chain connects TRBV4-3 to TRBJ1-3; D is perhaps TRBD1 (6 bases). Germline CDR1 reads LGHNA; CDR2 reads YSLEER. The CDR3 is 16 residues long. The germline V and J ends were trimmed by 2 bases and 2 bases, with 13 bases remaining between them. CDR3 region: CASSQTLQGAGNTIYF. CDR3 DNA: TGCGCCAGCAGCCAAACGTTACAGGGTGCTGGAAACACCATATATTTT.